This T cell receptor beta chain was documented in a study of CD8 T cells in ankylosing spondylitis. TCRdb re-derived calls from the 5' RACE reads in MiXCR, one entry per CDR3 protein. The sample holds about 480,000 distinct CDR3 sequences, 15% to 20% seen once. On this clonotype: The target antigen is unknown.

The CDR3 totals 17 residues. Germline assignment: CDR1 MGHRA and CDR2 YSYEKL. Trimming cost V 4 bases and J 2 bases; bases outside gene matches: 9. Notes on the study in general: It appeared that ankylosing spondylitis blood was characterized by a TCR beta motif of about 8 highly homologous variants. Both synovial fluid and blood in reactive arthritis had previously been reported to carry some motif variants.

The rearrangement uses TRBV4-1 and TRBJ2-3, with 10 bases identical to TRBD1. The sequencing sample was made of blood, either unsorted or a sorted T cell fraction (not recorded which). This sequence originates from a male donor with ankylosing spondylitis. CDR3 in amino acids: CASSLQPGQGITDTQYF. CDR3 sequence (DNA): TGCGCCAGCAGCCTTCAACCGGGACAGGGGATCACAGATACGCAGTATTTT.